This TCR beta chain stems from a study of human T cells and chemical hapten exposure. About the research overall: DPC at 0.01% went onto the upper back in patch tests, read at 6 days.

The CDR3 is made up of 15 amino acids. With 4 bases removed from V and 5 bases from J, the gap between germline ends came to 18 bases. Per the germline V gene, CDR1 is SGHKS and CDR2 is YYEKEE (reference sequence). This clonotype was detected ten times or more. Time point denoted: patch test 1, 2 weeks after DPC sensitization. The treatment denotes: therapeutic diphenylcyclopropenone sensitization with weekly scalp DPC. As the library was built, unique molecular identifiers were attached to individual cDNA molecules. TCRdb used MiXCR to reprocess the RACE reads, holding one entry per CDR3 protein. The top ten hold roughly 8% of the sample, which has 300,000 to 400,000 distinct CDR3 sequences, around 7% seen once.

The source is a woman under 30 with alopecia areata. Some clones in this sample may be carry-over from other donors' samples. The specimen was whole blood, collected in connection with sensitization to the hapten diphenylcyclopropenone (DPC). This chain uses TRBV5-5 with TRBJ2-5; TRBD1 is a possible D gene (6 bases). CDR3 nucleotides: TGTGCCAGCAGCATACCGGGACAAGATTTGGAGACCCAGTACTTC. Protein product: CASSIPGQDLETQYF. The full variable domain, in which reference TRBV5-5 and TRBJ2-5 provide the parts outside the CDR3, is DAGVTQSPTHLIKTRGQQVTLRCSPISGHKSVSWYQQVLGQGPQFIFQYYEKEERGRGNFPDRFSARQFPNYSSELNVNALLLGDSALYLCASSIPGQDLETQYFGPGTRLLVL.